One sample yielded the 31 T cell receptor beta chains listed below, sequenced in a study of GPR56 and killer-like receptors on CD4 memory cells (dated by TCRdb to about 2019). Five KLR/GPR56-defined CD4+ populations were enriched by fluorescence-activated cell sorting before TCRbeta sequencing. The listed sequencing device is Illumina HiSeq 2500. TCRdb reanalyzed the reads, keeping one entry per CDR3 protein sequence and omitting DNA. This sample's table contains 2,000 to 2,500 distinct CDR3 sequences. The leading ten clones occupy 3.5% to 4.5% of the sample. Sequenced: memory CD4+ T cells from blood. Source of these receptors: a human donor in good health.

This clonotype shows up as medium-sized by frequency. The V and J genes are TRBV19 and TRBJ1-6. Germline lookup yields CDR1 LNHDA and CDR2 SQIVND (reference sequence). The CDR3 is made up of 12 amino acids. CDR3 in amino acids: CASSTQNSPLHF.

This clonotype is called medium-sized (0.01 to 0.1%) based on its frequency. The chain combines TRBV6-2 or TRBV6-3 with TRBJ1-6; TCRdb designates TRBD1, a call that cannot be tested without DNA. The CDR3 covers 21 residues. Germline CDR1 MNHEY, CDR2 SVGEGT. CDR3 amino acids: CASSQPGQGRFPRLVNSPLHF.

The rearrangement uses TRBV27 and TRBJ2-7; the TCRdb D gene call, TRBD2, has no DNA to confirm it. Germline V gene lookup returns CDR1 MNHEY and CDR2 SMNVEV (reference sequence). The CDR3 is 15 residues long. The CDR3: CASSLGRAFSYEQYF.

The chain links TRBV11-2 to TRBJ2-3; the TRBD2 assignment by TCRdb is unverifiable without DNA. CDR3 size: 18 residues. From germline, CDR1 is SGHAT and CDR2 FQNNGV. The CDR3 here is CASSLHWRGAPSTDTQYF.

This clonotype shows up as large by frequency. The chain carries TRBV6-5 and TRBJ2-1; the D gene TCRdb calls, TRBD1, cannot be checked with no DNA. In germline, CDR1 is MNHEY, CDR2 SVGAGI. The CDR3 consists of 13 residues. CDR3 loop: CASSYSIGAGQFF.

This clonotype is deemed large by its frequency. This chain joins TRBV19 and TRBJ1-2; the TRBD1 assignment by TCRdb is unverifiable without DNA. The CDR3 is 15 residues long. Germline V CDR1 and CDR2: LNHDA, SQIVND (reference sequence). CDR3: CASSISGGLLYGYTF.

J is TRBJ1-4 and V is TRBV19; without DNA, the TCRdb call of TRBD1 cannot be checked. CDR3 length equals 13 residues. The V gene's germline CDR1 is LNHDA and CDR2 SQIVND (reference sequence). The CDR3 sequence is CASSRQANEKLFF.

This clonotype registers medium-sized by frequency. The V and J genes are TRBV13 and TRBJ2-1; TCRdb returns TRBD2, unconfirmable since there is no DNA. CDR3 length: 20 residues. Germline CDR1 and CDR2: PRHDT and FYEKMQ (reference sequence). The chain's CDR3 is CASSHSRTSGGDYSYNEQFF.

Measured by frequency, this clonotype is medium-sized (0.01 to 0.1%). CDR3 in amino acids: CASSSREGVQPQHF. The chain employs TRBV19 and TRBJ1-5. The CDR3 is 14 residues long. Germline assignment: CDR1 LNHDA and CDR2 SQIVND (reference sequence).

Considering frequency, this clonotype is large. The CDR3 spells CASSGTGIYNSPLHF. The gene calls are TRBV6-6 and TRBJ1-6; without DNA, the TCRdb call of TRBD1 cannot be checked. The germline gives CDR1 MNHNY, CDR2 SVGAGI (reference sequence). The CDR3 runs to 15 residues.

This chain links TRBV20-1 with TRBJ1-5. The germline V gene has CDR1 DFQATT and CDR2 SNEGSKA (reference sequence). The CDR3 runs to 13 residues. This CDR3 reads CSAAGGANQPQHF.

The chain links TRBV12-3 or TRBV12-4 to TRBJ1-1. The CDR3 has 14 residues. The CDR3 sequence is CASSLLSGPTEAFF.

By frequency, this clonotype registers large. The gene calls are TRBV6-1 and TRBJ2-3. CDR1 MNHNS and CDR2 SASEGT come from the germline V gene. This CDR3 spans 12 amino acids. The CDR3 loop is CASRVGVDTQYF.

This clonotype ranks as medium-sized (0.01 to 0.1%) in terms of frequency. The chain has TRBV6-2 or TRBV6-3 and TRBJ2-5; as DNA is missing, the TRBD1 call by TCRdb cannot be tested. CDR1 and CDR2 from the germline V gene are MNHEY and SVGEGT. The CDR3 sequence is 13 residues long. The CDR3 spells CASRDTGSETQYF.

This clonotype registers medium-sized by frequency. The CDR3 sequence: CASSTLGQGNTEAFF. The chain couples TRBV18 to TRBJ1-1; TCRdb reports TRBD1, a call that lacks DNA to check it against. CDR3 length: 15 residues. CDR1 and CDR2 from the germline V gene are KGHSH and LQKENI.

This clonotype is medium-sized by frequency. This chain uses TRBV6-1 with TRBJ2-5; TCRdb proposes TRBD2, but this gene call is untestable without DNA. CDR3 length: 14 amino acids. The germline V gene encodes CDR1 MNHNS and CDR2 SASEGT. The CDR3: CASSGGGGQETQYF.

This clonotype registers medium-sized by frequency. The chain carries TRBV7-2 and TRBJ1-1. Germline CDR1 and CDR2: SGHTA and FQGNSA. The CDR3 consists of 14 residues. The CDR3 reads CASSPISTNTEAFF. Combining the CDR3 with reference TRBV7-2 and TRBJ1-1 gives the whole variable domain GAGVSQSPSNKVTEKGKDVELRCDPISGHTALYWYRQSLGQGLEFLIYFQGNSAPDKSGLPSDRFSAERTGGSVSTLTIQRTQQEDSAVYLCASSPISTNTEAFFGQGTRLTVV.

This clonotype is labeled large based on frequency. The chain links TRBV7-2 to TRBJ1-2. The CDR3 covers 14 residues. The germline CDR1 and CDR2 sequences are SGHTA and FQGNSA. This CDR3 is CASRHLGELYGYTF.

The chain's CDR3 is CARGVWGSYGYTF. The V gene is TRBV6-5, the J gene TRBJ1-2. CDR3 length equals 13 residues. Germline V CDR1 and CDR2: MNHEY, SVGAGI.

According to its frequency, this clonotype is large. The V gene is TRBV6-5, the J gene TRBJ2-3; TCRdb calls TRBD2, which cannot be checked without DNA. The CDR3 has 16 residues. Germline V CDR1 and CDR2: MNHEY, SVGAGI. The CDR3 reads CASSYFSGGARDTQYF.

V and J are TRBV27 and TRBJ2-3; the TCRdb call, TRBD2, lacks DNA for checking. The CDR3 spans 14 residues. The germline V gene encodes CDR1 MNHEY and CDR2 SMNVEV (reference sequence). The CDR3 reads CASRGLAIGDTQYF.

By frequency, this clonotype is medium-sized. The chain combines TRBV12-5 with TRBJ2-5; without DNA, the TCRdb call of TRBD2 cannot be checked. Per germline, CDR1 LGHNT and CDR2 FRNRAP. There are 15 residues in the CDR3. The CDR3: CASGPSGGYQETQYF.

The rearrangement uses TRBV6-1 and TRBJ1-2. The CDR3 contains 15 residues. CDR1 and CDR2 (germline): MNHNS, SASEGT. The chain's CDR3 is CASRRDLAGARGYTF.

Measured by frequency, this clonotype is medium-sized. The CDR3 spells CASTLGSLGSPLHF. The chain links TRBV7-2 to TRBJ1-6. Germline CDR1 SGHTA, CDR2 FQGNSA. This CDR3 is 14 amino acids long.

Frequency places this clonotype as large (0.1 to 1%). The chain links TRBV24-1 to TRBJ2-2; TCRdb's assignment of TRBD2 cannot be checked, as there is no DNA. This CDR3 has 16 residues. Germline V CDR1 and CDR2: KGHDR, SFDVKD. CDR3 amino acids: CATSDRTLTNTGELFF.

This rearrangement joins TRBV9 to TRBJ2-1; TCRdb lists TRBD2, though no DNA is available to test this call. In germline, CDR1 is SGDLS, CDR2 YYNGEE. The CDR3 totals 16 residues. The CDR3 loop is CASSVGAGGAWNEQFF.

This clonotype is medium-sized by frequency. V gene TRBV15 combines with J gene TRBJ2-3; TCRdb gives TRBD2 as the D gene, but with no DNA this cannot be confirmed. CDR3 length: 14 residues. Looked up from germline, CDR1 is LNHNV and CDR2 is YYDKDF (reference sequence). This chain's CDR3 is CATSLGLSTDTQYF.

The chain is built from TRBV7-2 and TRBJ1-6. CDR3 length: 12 amino acids. CDR1 is SGHTA, CDR2 FQGNSA, per germline. The CDR3 region is CASLDINSPLHF. The whole variable domain, filled in from reference TRBV7-2 and TRBJ1-6, reads GAGVSQSPSNKVTEKGKDVELRCDPISGHTALYWYRQSLGQGLEFLIYFQGNSAPDKSGLPSDRFSAERTGGSVSTLTIQRTQQEDSAVYLCASLDINSPLHFGNGTRLTVT.

In terms of frequency, this clonotype is large (0.1 to 1%). This CDR3 reads CASSGGRNTEAFF. The J gene is TRBJ1-1, the V gene TRBV7-2; the TRBD1 assignment by TCRdb is unverifiable without DNA. In germline, CDR1 is SGHTA, CDR2 FQGNSA. The CDR3 runs 13 residues.

By frequency, this clonotype registers medium-sized. The chain links TRBV27 to TRBJ2-7; TCRdb selects TRBD1, and the lack of DNA leaves this call unchecked. The CDR3 runs to 13 residues. CDR1 and CDR2 from the germline V gene are MNHEY and SMNVEV (reference sequence). CDR3 in amino acids: CASSSQPWNQQYF.

According to its frequency, this clonotype is large. The chain recombines TRBV19 with TRBJ2-4; TCRdb proposes TRBD1, but this gene call is untestable without DNA. The CDR3 covers 16 residues. Germline assignment: CDR1 LNHDA and CDR2 SQIVND (reference sequence). CDR3 in amino acids: CASSPWGKSTKNIQYF. Drawing the rest from reference TRBV19 and TRBJ2-4, the complete variable domain is DGGITQSPKYLFRKEGQNVTLSCEQNLNHDAMYWYRQDPGQGLRLIYYSQIVNDFQKGDIAEGYSVSREKKESFPLTVTSAQKNPTAFYLCASSPWGKSTKNIQYFGAGTRLSVL.